Given below is one T cell receptor (beta chain) in context. The target antigen is unknown. This specimen belongs to a study of shared clonotypes between healthy human individuals. Across the whole study: The composition of the donors was two women and three men aged 18 to 49. CD4 naive cells filled three plates per donor, CD4 memory three, CD8 naive two and CD8 memory one.

Whole-study results and caveats: Approximately 5% of naive CD4 clonotypes were shared across several donors.

The method was immunoSEQ multiplex PCR; TCRdb's version includes in-frame clones alone and lacks a portion of them. The table lists about 980,000 clones, more than 75% of them singletons. The V gene lost 7 bases and the J gene lost 0 bases, with 15 bases spanning the gap. Germline V gene sequence: CDR1 SNHLY, CDR2 FYNNEI. CDR3 length equals 15 residues. J is TRBJ1-1 and V is TRBV2; D uncertain. The receptor's source is a man in his late teens or twenties in good health. The specimen was memory CD4+ T cells sorted from blood. Subset given: CD45RA-negative fraction. CDR3 loop: CASKLGLELNTEAFF. In DNA, the CDR3 is TGTGCCAGCAAGTTGGGTTTGGAATTGAACACTGAAGCTTTCTTT.